These T cell receptor beta chains were read from a single sample in a study of shared clonotypes between healthy human individuals. The data were produced by immunoSEQ multiplex PCR, yet TCRdb's version contains in-frame clones alone and is incomplete. Of roughly 720,000 clones in the sample, roughly 91% were seen once. The sequenced sample was memory CD8+ T cells from PBMCs. These TCRs come from a man aged 18-30 years in good health. Some clones in this sample may be carry-over from other donors' samples. Both conserved end residues are part of each CDR3.

V,CDR3
TRBV5-4,CASSLGTSTYGYTF
TRBV28,CATLYLSHGYTF
TRBV28,CASSLFRDREGEQYF
TRBV5-6,CASSQGADTQYF
TRBV5-6,CASSFFPLREQFF
TRBV15,CATSSRRGPYSNQPQHF
TRBV7-9,CASSLDRGNEQFF
TRBV6-5,CASTISSTSNYEQYF
TRBV7-9,CASSLGEQGNTDTQYF
TRBV7-9,CASRSGLAGGGGTYNEQFF
TRBV28,CASSHPDPQLQQGRHGYTF
TRBV11-2,CASSWGTGALGTEAFF
TRBV29-1,CSVEVRQGGYEQFF
TRBV15,CATSSQGGSGSLKGNEQFF
TRBV14,CASSQGLAVINEQFF
TRBV6-4,CASSRQGFTGELFF
TRBV27,CASSMKSGWGNTIYF
TRBV6-1,CASSLSGRSYEQYF
TRBV7-9,CASSGPRAALTTDTQYF
TRBV27,CASSFMGSEPQHF
TRBV25-1,CASSKDGPMNTEAFF
TRBV5-8,CASSPTGLTDTQYF
TRBV5-6,CASSFMGYEQYF
TRBV2,CAILRQGARTDTQYF
TRBV19,CASSPRTAPYEQYF
TRBV6-5,CASSWPGQGIYEQYF
TRBV27,CASNHLGTGELFF
TRBV27,CASSSFAGGNQPQHF
TRBV9,CASSVETGDFFEQYF
TRBV29-1,CSVAGSGSLDTQYF
TRBV15,CATSREGKTQYF
TRBV29-1,CSAWGSYEQYF
TRBV9,CASSAGVGGNEKLFF
TRBV6-6,CASSYADGTLETQYF
TRBV2,CASRGTRGTGELFF
TRBV9,CASSDTTIPDEQYF
TRBV27,CASIPYRDRGLQGAFF
TRBV28,CASSPRLLTSTDTQYF
TRBV27,CASSPYRKEDQPQHF
TRBV27,CASMLLARRGEQYF
TRBV27,CASSFQLTYEQYF
TRBV7-9,CASSPGRLYEQYF
TRBV27,CASSLRTSSYNEQFF
TRBV7-9,CASSFTGNEKLFF